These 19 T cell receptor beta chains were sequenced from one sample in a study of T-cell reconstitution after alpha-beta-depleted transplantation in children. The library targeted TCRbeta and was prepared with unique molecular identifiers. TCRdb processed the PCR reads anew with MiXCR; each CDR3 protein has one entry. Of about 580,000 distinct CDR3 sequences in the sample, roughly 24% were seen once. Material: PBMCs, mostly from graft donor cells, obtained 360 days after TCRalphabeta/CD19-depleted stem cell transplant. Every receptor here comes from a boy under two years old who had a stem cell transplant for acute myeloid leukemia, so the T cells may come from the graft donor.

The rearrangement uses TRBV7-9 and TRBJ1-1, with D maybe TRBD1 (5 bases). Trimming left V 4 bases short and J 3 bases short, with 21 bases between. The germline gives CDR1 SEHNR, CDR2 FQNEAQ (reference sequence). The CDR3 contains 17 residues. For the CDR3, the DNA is TGTGCCAGCAGCTCGTCGGGGGGTCGTTCAAAGGACACTGAAGCTTTCTTT. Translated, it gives CASSSSGGRSKDTEAFF. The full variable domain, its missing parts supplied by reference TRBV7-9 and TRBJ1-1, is DTGVSQNPRHKITKRGQNVTFRCDPISEHNRLYWYRQTLGQGPEFLTYFQNEAQLEKSRLLSDRFSAERPKGSFSTLEIQRTEQGDSAMYLCASSSSGGRSKDTEAFFGQGTRLTVV.

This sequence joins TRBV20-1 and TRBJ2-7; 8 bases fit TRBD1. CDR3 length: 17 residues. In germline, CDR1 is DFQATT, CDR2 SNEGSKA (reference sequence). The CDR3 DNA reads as TGCTGCGCTAGAGACCCCTGGGACAGGCTGCCTACCTACGAGCAGTACTTC. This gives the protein CCARDPWDRLPTYEQYF.

This CDR3 reads CASSSGDTVYGYTF. In nucleotides, the CDR3 is TGTGCCAGCAGCTCCGGCGACACCGTCTATGGCTACACCTTC. The chain carries TRBV5-5 and TRBJ1-2, with D hard to call. V shed 3 bases and J shed 4 bases, with 13 bases lying between them. Germline CDR1 SGHKS, CDR2 YYEKEE (reference sequence). The CDR3 spans 14 residues.

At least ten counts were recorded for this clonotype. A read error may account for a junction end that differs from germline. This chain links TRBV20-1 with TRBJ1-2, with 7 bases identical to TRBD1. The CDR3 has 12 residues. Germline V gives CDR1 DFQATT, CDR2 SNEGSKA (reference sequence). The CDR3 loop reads CSARGGNYGYTF. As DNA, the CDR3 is TGCAGTGCAAGAGGGGGCAACTATGGCTACACCTTC.

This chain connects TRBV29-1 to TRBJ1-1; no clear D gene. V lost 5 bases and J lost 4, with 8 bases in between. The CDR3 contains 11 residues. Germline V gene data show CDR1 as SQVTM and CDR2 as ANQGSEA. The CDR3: CSVWPTTEAFF. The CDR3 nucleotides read TGCAGCGTTTGGCCAACCACTGAAGCTTTCTTT.

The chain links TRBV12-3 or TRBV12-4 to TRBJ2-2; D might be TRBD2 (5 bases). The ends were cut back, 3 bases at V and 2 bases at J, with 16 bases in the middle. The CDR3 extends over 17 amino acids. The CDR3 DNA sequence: TGTGCCAGCAGTTTCCAGTTCGGGATTTTTAACACCGGGGAGCTGTTTTTT. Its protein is CASSFQFGIFNTGELFF.

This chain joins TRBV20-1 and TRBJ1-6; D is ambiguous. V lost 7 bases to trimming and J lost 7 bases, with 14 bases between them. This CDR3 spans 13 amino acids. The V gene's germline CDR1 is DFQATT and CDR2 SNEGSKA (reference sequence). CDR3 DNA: TGCAGTGGCCGAGATTCGGCCAATTCACCCCTCCACTTT. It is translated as CSGRDSANSPLHF.

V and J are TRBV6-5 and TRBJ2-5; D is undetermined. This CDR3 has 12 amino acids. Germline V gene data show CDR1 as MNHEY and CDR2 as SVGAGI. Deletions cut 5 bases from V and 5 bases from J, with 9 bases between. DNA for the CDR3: TGTGCCAGCAGTGACACTTGGGAGACCCAGTACTTC. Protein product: CASSDTWETQYF.

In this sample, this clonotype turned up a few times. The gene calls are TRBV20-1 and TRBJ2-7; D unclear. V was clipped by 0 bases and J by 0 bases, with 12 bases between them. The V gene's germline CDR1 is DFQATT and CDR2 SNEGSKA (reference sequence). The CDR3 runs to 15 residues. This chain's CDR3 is CSARDRTKSSYEQYV. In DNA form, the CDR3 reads TGCAGTGCTAGAGACCGGACGAAGAGCTCCTACGAGCAGTACGTC.

The CDR3 bases are TGCAGATCGAACAGGGGAGGAGAAGCTTTCTTT. This sequence encodes CRSNRGGEAFF. The V and J genes are TRBV20-1 and TRBJ1-1, with 7 bases that match TRBD1. The V gene's germline CDR1 is DFQATT and CDR2 SNEGSKA (reference sequence). The CDR3 has 11 amino acids.

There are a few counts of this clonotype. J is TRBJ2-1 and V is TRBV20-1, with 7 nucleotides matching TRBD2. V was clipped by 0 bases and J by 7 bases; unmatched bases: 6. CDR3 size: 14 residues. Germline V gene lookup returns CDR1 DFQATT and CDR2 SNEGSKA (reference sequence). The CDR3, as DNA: TGCAGTGCTAGAGAGAGCGGGGAAATTAATGAGCAGTTCTTC. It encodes CSARESGEINEQFF.

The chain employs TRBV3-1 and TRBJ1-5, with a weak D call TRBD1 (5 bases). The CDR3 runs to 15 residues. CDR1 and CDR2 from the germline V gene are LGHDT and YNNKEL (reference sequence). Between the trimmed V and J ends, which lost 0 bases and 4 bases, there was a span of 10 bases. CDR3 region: CASSQDHWGNQPQHF. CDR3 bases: TGTGCCAGCAGCCAAGATCATTGGGGGAATCAGCCCCAGCATTTT.

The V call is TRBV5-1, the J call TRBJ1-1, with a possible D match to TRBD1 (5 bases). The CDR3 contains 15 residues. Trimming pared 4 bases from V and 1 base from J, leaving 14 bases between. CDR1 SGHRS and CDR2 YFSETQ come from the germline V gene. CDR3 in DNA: TGCGCCAGCAGCGTGTCCGGGACGGCGAACACTGAAGCTTTCTTT. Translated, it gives CASSVSGTANTEAFF.

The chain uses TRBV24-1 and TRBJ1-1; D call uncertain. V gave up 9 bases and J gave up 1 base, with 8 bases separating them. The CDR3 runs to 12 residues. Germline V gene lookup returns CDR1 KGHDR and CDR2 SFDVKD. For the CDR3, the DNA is TGTGCCACCCGCGTTTGGAACACTGAAGCTTTCTTT. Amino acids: CATRVWNTEAFF.

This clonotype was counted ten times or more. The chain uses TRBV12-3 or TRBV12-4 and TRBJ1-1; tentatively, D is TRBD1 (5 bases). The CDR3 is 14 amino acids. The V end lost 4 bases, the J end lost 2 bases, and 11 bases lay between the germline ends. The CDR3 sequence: CASSWTTDNTEAFF. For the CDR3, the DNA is TGTGCCAGCAGTTGGACGACAGATAACACTGAAGCTTTCTTT.

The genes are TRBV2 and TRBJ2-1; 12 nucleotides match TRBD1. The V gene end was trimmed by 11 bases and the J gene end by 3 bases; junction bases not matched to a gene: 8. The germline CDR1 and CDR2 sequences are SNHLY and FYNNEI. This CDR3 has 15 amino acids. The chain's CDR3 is CAGGDRGRIYNEQFF. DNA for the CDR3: TGTGCCGGGGGGGACAGGGGGCGCATCTACAATGAGCAGTTCTTC.

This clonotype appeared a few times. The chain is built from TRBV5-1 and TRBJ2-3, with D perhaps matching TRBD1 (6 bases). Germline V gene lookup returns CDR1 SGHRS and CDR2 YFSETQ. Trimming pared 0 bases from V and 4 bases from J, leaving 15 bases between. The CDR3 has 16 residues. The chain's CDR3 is CASSLDGRGEADTQYF. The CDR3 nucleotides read TGCGCCAGCAGCTTGGATGGCAGGGGAGAGGCAGATACGCAGTATTTT.

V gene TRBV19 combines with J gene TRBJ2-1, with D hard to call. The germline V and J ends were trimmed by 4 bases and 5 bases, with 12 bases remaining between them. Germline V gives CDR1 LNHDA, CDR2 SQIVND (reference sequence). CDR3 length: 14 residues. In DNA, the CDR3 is TGTGCCAGTAGTACGATGCCGACCAACAATGAGCAGTTCTTC. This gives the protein CASSTMPTNNEQFF.

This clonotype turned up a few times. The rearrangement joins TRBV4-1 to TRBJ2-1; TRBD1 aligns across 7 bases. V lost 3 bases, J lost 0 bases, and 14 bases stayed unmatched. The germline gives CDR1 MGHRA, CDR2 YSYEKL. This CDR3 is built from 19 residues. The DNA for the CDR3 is TGCGCCAGCAGCCACCCGAGGGGGCTCCCGCCGGGCTCCTACAATGAGCAGTTCTTC. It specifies CASSHPRGLPPGSYNEQFF.